The sequence of this TCR beta chain was determined in a study of T cell repertoires in cytomegalovirus infection. Overall study context: From public TCR beta signatures came an indication of both CMV infection and matching HLA type.

General study results and limits: Dominating the ex vivo response were HLA-C-restricted CMV-specific TCR beta clonotypes.

This clonotype was seen only a few times. Antigen: not known. The germline CDR1 and CDR2 sequences are MGHRA and YSYEKL. CDR3 length equals 13 residues. Trimming left V 5 bases short and J 7 bases short, with 14 bases between. TCRdb processed the reads anew with MiXCR; each CDR3 protein has one entry. The sample includes hundreds of thousands of distinct CDR3 sequences, approximately 32% of them seen just once. The chain couples TRBV4-1 to TRBJ1-2, with D possibly TRBD1 on 5 matching bases. This clonotype was obtained from a human donor in good health (CMV status not recorded). Some clones in this sample may be carry-over from other donors' samples. The sample was PBMCs. CDR3 region: CASSTQAATGYTF. DNA for the CDR3: TGCGCCAGCAGCACACAGGCTGCTACTGGCTACACCTTC.